This TCR beta chain was sequenced in a study of T cells in tuberculosis (dated 2018 in TCRdb). General notes on the study: The study combined CD1B tetramers and high-throughput TCR immunosequencing to characterize T cells specific for the mycobacterial lipid antigen glucose monomycolate (GMM).

Because TCR-alpha and TCR-beta chains were sequenced unpaired, no information on chain pairing was available. TCR libraries were generated with the immunoSEQ multiplex PCR assay, using TCR-beta and/or TCR-alpha/delta assays for each sample. The amplified TCR libraries were sequenced on the Illumina high-throughput platform. The authors' analysis ran thus. Clustering and dimensionality reduction were performed using pairwise TCRdist distances among GMM-specific receptors from ex vivo sorted or in vitro expanded T cells. Sequence motifs defined by gene usage and CDR3 content were tested for enrichment in tetramer-positive versus tetramer-negative populations. TCRdb took over this immuneACCESS table, retaining in-frame rearrangements with V and J assigned. Such tables are incomplete; in checked studies, under half of the missing clones stem from an unresolved V gene, and the remainder is unexplained. That table gives V, J and clone size, and the DNA gave D and trimming. The sample yields approximately 59,000 clones; 88% were counted once. Jointly, the top ten make up just over 20% of the sample.

Concerning this clone: It has no much larger one-base neighbor in the sample; base qualities were not kept.

Trimming removed 0 bases from V and 0 bases from J, leaving 5 bases between the germline ends. The CDR3 sequence holds 14 residues, the cysteine and phenylalanine included. The CDR3 DNA has 42 bases and is translated from base 1. According to the germline V gene (reference sequence), CDR1 reads MNHNY and CDR2 reads SVGAGI. The study at large found these results: T cells that bind the CD1B-GMM tetramer with low affinity may have been missed by the stringent sort gate.

After being thawed and rested overnight, PBMC were stained with GMM-loaded CD1B tetramer, a Live/Dead dye and anti-CD3, and were then sorted on a FACS Aria II. The CD1B tetramers were loaded with C32 glucose monomycolate that had been purified from Rhodococcus equi. PBMC used for tetramer sorting had been depleted of CD14-expressing monocytes for a separate study before cryopreservation. Approximately 96,000 tetramer-negative cells were sorted from each donor and analyzed alongside the tetramer-positive cells. GMM-loaded CD1B tetramers were used to sort antigen-specific T cells from several healthy South African adults.

This chain is built from TRBV6-6 and TRBJ1-1; too little of a D gene remains to name it. Input material: CD1b-GMM tetramer-negative cells sorted from PBMCs. This specimen's cell subset or site label, interpreted: T cells not binding CD1B-GMM tetramer, sorted from same donor. The sequence derives from an adult woman with latent tuberculosis. The CDR3 amino acid sequence is: CASSYSFLNTEAFF. The DNA sequence follows: TGTGCCAGCAGTTACTCGTTCTTGAACACTGAAGCTTTCTTT.